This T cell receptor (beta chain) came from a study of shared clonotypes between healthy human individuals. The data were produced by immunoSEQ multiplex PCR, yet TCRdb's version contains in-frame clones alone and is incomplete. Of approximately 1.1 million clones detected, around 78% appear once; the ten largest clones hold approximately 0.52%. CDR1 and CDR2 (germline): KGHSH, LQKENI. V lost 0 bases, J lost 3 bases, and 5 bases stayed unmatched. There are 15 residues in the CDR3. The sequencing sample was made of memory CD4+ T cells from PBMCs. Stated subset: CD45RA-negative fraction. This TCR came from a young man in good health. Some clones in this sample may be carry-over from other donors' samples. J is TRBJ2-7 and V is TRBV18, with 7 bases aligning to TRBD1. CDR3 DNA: TGTGCCAGCTCACCACCTGGGACAGACCTCTACGAGCAGTACTTC. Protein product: CASSPPGTDLYEQYF.